This T cell receptor (beta chain) was sequenced for a study of T cells in Graves' hyperthyroidism and ophthalmopathy. Whole-study findings and limits: In validation, the model predicted ophthalmopathy. These predictions came a median about 6.2 months before onset. Blood also held most thyroid clonotypes expanded beyond 0.001.

Exclusion criteria comprised uncontrolled infection, other autoimmune disease, pregnancy or lactation. Diagnoses used clinical symptoms, serum thyroxine and TRAb, thyroid ultrasound and orbital computed tomography. This clonotype was seen at least ten times. The antigen is not known. It was RNA transcripts that yielded the amplified TCR beta CDR3 regions. The TCR CDR3 was amplified in a first-round RT-PCR using the HTBI primer set. TCRdb reanalysed the multiplex PCR reads using MiXCR and keeps one entry per CDR3 protein. Of roughly 500,000 distinct CDR3 sequences in the sample, roughly 46% are singletons; the top ten hold 19%. Germline assignment: CDR1 MNHEY and CDR2 SVGAGI. Trimming pared 6 bases from V and 7 bases from J, leaving 12 bases between. This CDR3 region has 13 residues.

The chain carries TRBV6-5 and TRBJ2-2; D remains ambiguous. This clonotype was sampled from an adult woman with Graves' disease, either hyperthyroidism or ophthalmopathy (not recorded which). The specimen was peripheral blood or thyroid tissue (not recorded which). CDR3 bases: TGTGCCAGCAGCAAGCATCCTTACGGGGAGCTGTTTTTT. As protein: CASSKHPYGELFF.